Shown below are 15 T cell receptor beta chains from a single sample sequenced in a study of blood T cell repertoires in COVID-19. Profiled with immunoSEQ multiplex PCR; TCRdb holds only in-frame clones, not every one. Of over 40,000 clones in the sample, roughly nine tenths are singletons; the top ten hold 9.7%. The sequenced material came from peripheral blood. These receptor sequences come from a woman aged 80 or over with acute or convalescent COVID-19.

This chain connects TRBV6-6 to TRBJ2-3, with 8 bases aligning to TRBD2. The CDR3 is made up of 17 amino acids. Germline values: CDR1 MNHNY, CDR2 SVGAGI (reference sequence). V was clipped by 5 bases and J by 1 base; unmatched bases: 11. The CDR3 sequence: CASSPLWELAGTDTQYF. The CDR3 region has the DNA TGTGCCAGCAGTCCCCTGTGGGAACTAGCGGGCACAGATACGCAGTATTTT.

V usage is TRBV25-1 and J usage is TRBJ1-4, with D unresolved. The CDR3 extends over 14 amino acids. The germline V and J ends were trimmed by 1 base and 7 bases, with 10 bases remaining between them. Germline V gene data show CDR1 as MGHDK and CDR2 as SYGVNS. DNA for the CDR3: TGTGCCAGCAGTGAATTCGATAACGGTGAAAAACTGTTTTTT. Its protein product is CASSEFDNGEKLFF.

This clone was seen only once. In nucleotides, the CDR3 is TGTGCCAGCAGCTTTACCGGGACAGGATCTGGAAACACCATATATTTT. It encodes CASSFTGTGSGNTIYF. The rearrangement links TRBV13 to TRBJ1-3; 8 bases align to TRBD1. This CDR3 comprises 16 residues. Looked up from germline, CDR1 is PRHDT and CDR2 is FYEKMQ (reference sequence). V was clipped by 3 bases and J by 1 base; unmatched bases: 5.

This rearrangement joins TRBV6-4 to TRBJ2-2; 9 bases are a match to TRBD1. Germline CDR1 is MRHNA and CDR2 is SNTAGT. The length of the CDR3 is 14 residues. Trimming at V came to 6 bases and at J to 3 bases, leaving 2 bases not matched to a gene. CDR3 nucleotides: TGTGCCAGCAGAGGGGACAGGGACACCGGGGAGCTGTTTTTT. Its translation: CASRGDRDTGELFF.

The rearrangement uses TRBV9 and TRBJ2-2; tentative D call: TRBD2 (5 bases). CDR3 size: 17 residues. With 4 bases removed from V and 5 bases from J, the gap between germline ends came to 21 bases. Germline loops: CDR1 SGDLS, CDR2 YYNGEE. The CDR3 loop is CASSPLKSGGGTGELFF. The CDR3 DNA sequence: TGTGCCAGCAGCCCCCTCAAGTCTGGAGGAGGTACCGGGGAGCTGTTTTTT.

This chain links TRBV2 with TRBJ1-1; TRBD1 is a possible D gene (5 bases). Trimming left V 1 base short and J 5 bases short, with 14 bases between. This CDR3 is 15 amino acids long. In germline, CDR1 is SNHLY, CDR2 FYNNEI. The CDR3 sequence: CASSEVESRGTEAFF. CDR3 coding DNA: TGTGCCAGCAGTGAAGTCGAGAGTAGGGGAACTGAAGCTTTCTTT.

As DNA, the CDR3 is TGTGCCATCAGTGAGGCGACGCGGGACATTCAGTACTTC. Translation: CAISEATRDIQYF. V is TRBV10-3 and J is TRBJ2-4, with a weak D call TRBD2 (5 bases). This CDR3 has 13 amino acids. CDR1 and CDR2 from the germline V gene are ENHRY and SYGVKD. Trimming took off 2 bases at V and 8 bases at J, with 10 bases between the two ends.

The chain's CDR3 is CASSHPWGRAQDTQYF. In DNA form, the CDR3 reads TGTGCCAGCAGCCACCCTTGGGGGAGGGCCCAAGATACGCAGTATTTT. The chain has TRBV3-1 (or the pseudogene TRBV3-2) and TRBJ2-3, with 7 positions matching TRBD2. CDR3 length: 16 amino acids. Germline CDR1 LGHDT, CDR2 YNNKEL (reference sequence). Trimming at V came to 3 bases and at J to 5 bases, leaving 11 bases not matched to a gene.

This chain uses TRBV7-2 with TRBJ2-7; TRBD2 matches 12 bases. V was clipped by 4 bases and J by 0 bases; unmatched bases: 7. The CDR3 covers 17 residues. CDR1 is SGHTA, CDR2 FQGNSA, per germline. CDR3 sequence reads: CASSSGLAGMSSYEQYF. The CDR3 DNA reads as TGTGCCAGCAGCTCTGGACTAGCGGGAATGAGCTCCTACGAGCAGTACTTC. The variable domain in full, with the rest retrieved from reference TRBV7-2 and TRBJ2-7, is GAGVSQSPSNKVTEKGKDVELRCDPISGHTALYWYRQSLGQGLEFLIYFQGNSAPDKSGLPSDRFSAERTGGSVSTLTIQRTQQEDSAVYLCASSSGLAGMSSYEQYFGPGTRLTVT.

The V call is TRBV19, the J call TRBJ1-5; weak D call: TRBD1 (6 bases). The V and J ends lost 7 bases and 2 bases respectively, with 12 bases between them. Germline V lookup: CDR1 LNHDA, CDR2 SQIVND (reference sequence). This CDR3 is built from 14 residues. The CDR3 protein is CASKTGTGNQPQHF. CDR3 nucleotides: TGTGCCAGTAAAACAGGGACGGGCAATCAGCCCCAGCATTTT.

The chain combines TRBV7-8 with TRBJ2-1; 8 nucleotides line up with TRBD2. Losses at the gene ends were 1 base for V and 2 bases for J; bases not matched to a gene: 4. CDR3 size: 16 residues. Germline V gives CDR1 SGHVS, CDR2 FQNEAQ. CDR3 in amino acids: CASSLGFSGTYNEQFF. The CDR3 nucleotides read TGTGCCAGCAGCTTAGGTTTTAGCGGGACCTACAATGAGCAGTTCTTC.

This chain links TRBV27 with TRBJ1-5; D ambiguous. The CDR3 is 14 amino acids. Per the germline V gene, CDR1 is MNHEY and CDR2 is SMNVEV (reference sequence). V lost 4 bases and J 7 bases, leaving 14 bases between the germline ends. The CDR3 nucleotides are TGTGCCAGCAGTTCCCGGGAGCTTCGGCAGCCCCAGCATTTT. Residues: CASSSRELRQPQHF.

The chain joins TRBV24-1 to TRBJ2-2; possible D gene TRBD1, 5 bases. V lost 4 bases and J lost 5, with 13 bases in between. There are 15 residues in the CDR3. Germline-derived CDR1 and CDR2 are KGHDR and SFDVKD. The DNA for the CDR3 is TGTGCCACCAGTGACGTCGTAAGGGGTACCGGGGAGCTGTTTTTT. This gives the protein CATSDVVRGTGELFF.

J is TRBJ1-2 and V is TRBV27, with 9 positions matching TRBD1. Trimming removed 3 bases from V and 6 bases from J; junction bases left unmatched: 8. Per the germline V gene, CDR1 is MNHEY and CDR2 is SMNVEV (reference sequence). This CDR3 has 15 residues. The CDR3 sequence is CASSLSPGQGHGYTF. DNA for the CDR3: TGTGCCAGCAGTTTGAGTCCAGGACAGGGGCATGGCTACACCTTC.

The chain couples TRBV6-6 to TRBJ1-2, with D uncertain. The CDR3 loop spans 14 amino acids. Germline CDR1 is MNHNY and CDR2 is SVGAGI (reference sequence). With 2 bases removed from V and 2 bases from J, the gap between germline ends came to 9 bases. This CDR3 is CASSYSGSNYGYTF. The CDR3 coding sequence is TGTGCCAGCAGTTACAGCGGGTCCAACTATGGCTACACCTTC.